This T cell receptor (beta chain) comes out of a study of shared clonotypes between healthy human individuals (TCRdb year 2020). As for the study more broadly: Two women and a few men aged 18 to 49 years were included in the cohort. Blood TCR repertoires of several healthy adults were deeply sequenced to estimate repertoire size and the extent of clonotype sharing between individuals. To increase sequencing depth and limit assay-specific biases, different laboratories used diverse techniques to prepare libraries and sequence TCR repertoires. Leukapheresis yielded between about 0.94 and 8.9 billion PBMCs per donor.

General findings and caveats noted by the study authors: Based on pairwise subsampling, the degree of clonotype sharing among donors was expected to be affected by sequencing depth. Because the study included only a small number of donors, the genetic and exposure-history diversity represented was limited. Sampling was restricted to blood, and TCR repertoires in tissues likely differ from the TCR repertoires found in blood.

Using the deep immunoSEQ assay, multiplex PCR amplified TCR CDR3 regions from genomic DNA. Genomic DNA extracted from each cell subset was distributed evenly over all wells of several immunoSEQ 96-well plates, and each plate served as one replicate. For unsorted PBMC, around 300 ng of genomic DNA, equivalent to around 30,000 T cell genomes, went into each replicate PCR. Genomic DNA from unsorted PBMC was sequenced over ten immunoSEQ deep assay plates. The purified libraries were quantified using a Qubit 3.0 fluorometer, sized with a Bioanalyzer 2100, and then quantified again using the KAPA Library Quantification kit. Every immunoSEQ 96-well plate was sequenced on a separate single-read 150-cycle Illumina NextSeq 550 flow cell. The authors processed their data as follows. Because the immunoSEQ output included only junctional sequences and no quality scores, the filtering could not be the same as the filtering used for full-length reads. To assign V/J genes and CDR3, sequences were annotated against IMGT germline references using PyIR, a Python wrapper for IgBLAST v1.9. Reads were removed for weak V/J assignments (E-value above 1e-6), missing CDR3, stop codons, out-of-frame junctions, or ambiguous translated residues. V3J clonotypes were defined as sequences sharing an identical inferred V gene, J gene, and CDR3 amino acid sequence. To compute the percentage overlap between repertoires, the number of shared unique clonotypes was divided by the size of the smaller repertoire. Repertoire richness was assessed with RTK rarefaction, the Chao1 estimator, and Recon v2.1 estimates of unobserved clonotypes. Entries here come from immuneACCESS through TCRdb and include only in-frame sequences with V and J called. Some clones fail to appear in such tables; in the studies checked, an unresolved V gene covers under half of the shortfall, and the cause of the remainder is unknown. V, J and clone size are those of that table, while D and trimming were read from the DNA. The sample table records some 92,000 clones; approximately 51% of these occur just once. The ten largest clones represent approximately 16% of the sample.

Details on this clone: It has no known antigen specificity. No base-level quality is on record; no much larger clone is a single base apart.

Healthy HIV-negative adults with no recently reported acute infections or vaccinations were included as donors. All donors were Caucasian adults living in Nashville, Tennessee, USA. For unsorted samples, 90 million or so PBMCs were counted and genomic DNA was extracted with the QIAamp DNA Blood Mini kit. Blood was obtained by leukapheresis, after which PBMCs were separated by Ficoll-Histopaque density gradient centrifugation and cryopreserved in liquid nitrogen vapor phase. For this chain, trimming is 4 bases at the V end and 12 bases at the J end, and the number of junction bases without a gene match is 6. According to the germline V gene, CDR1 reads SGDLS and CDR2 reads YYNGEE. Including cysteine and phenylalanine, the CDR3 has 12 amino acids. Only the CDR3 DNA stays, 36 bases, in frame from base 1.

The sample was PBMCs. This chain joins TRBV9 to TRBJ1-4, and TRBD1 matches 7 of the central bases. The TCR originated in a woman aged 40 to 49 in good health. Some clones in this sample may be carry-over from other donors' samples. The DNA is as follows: TGTGCCAGCAGCAGACAGGGTGGGGAACTGTTTTTT. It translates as CASSRQGGELFF.